The next 21 T cell receptor beta chains were all read from a single sample in a study of blood T cells in healthy people across ages. Together with a sample-barcoded 5' primer, a J-beta primer mix was included in a second PCR lasting about 7 to 11 cycles. TCRdb recomputed calls from the 5' RACE reads with MiXCR, one row per CDR3 protein. The data hold under 1 million distinct CDR3 sequences, with approximately 44% observed a single time. The sequencing input was blood. The origin of the receptors is a man between 60 and 75 years old in good health.

V and J are TRBV6-6 and TRBJ1-2; 7 nucleotides line up with TRBD1. CDR3 length equals 14 residues. Germline loops: CDR1 MNHNY, CDR2 SVGAGI (reference sequence). The J segment lost 0 bases and the V segment lost 7 bases, leaving 5 bases of the junction unmatched. The CDR3 reads CASIRDRTNYGYTF. The CDR3 DNA reads as TGTGCCAGCATTCGGGACAGAACTAACTATGGCTACACCTTC.

The V gene is TRBV7-2, the J gene TRBJ1-1, with 7 positions matching TRBD1. The CDR3 is 16 residues long. V lost 3 bases and J lost 2; bases outside the gene matches: 9. Germline CDR1 SGHTA, CDR2 FQGNSA. The CDR3 loop reads CASSFAGTASNTEAFF. The CDR3 DNA sequence: TGTGCCAGCAGCTTTGCCGGGACAGCGTCAAACACTGAAGCTTTCTTT.

This clonotype was recorded a few times. This rearrangement joins TRBV14 to TRBJ1-2, with 9 bases matching TRBD1. This CDR3 contains 15 residues. Germline V gives CDR1 SGHDN, CDR2 FVKESK. J was trimmed by 2 bases and V by 3 bases; bases with no gene match: 4. This CDR3 is CASSHLGQGNYGYTF. CDR3 nucleotide sequence: TGTGCCAGCAGCCACCTAGGACAGGGGAACTATGGCTACACCTTC.

This clonotype turned up a few times. The chain has TRBV4-1 and TRBJ2-5; 8 nucleotides match TRBD2. V shed 3 bases and J 1 base; nucleotides not matched to a gene: 7. Germline V CDR1 and CDR2: MGHRA, YSYEKL. This CDR3 spans 16 amino acids. The CDR3 spells CASSQTERGGQETQYF. The CDR3 DNA is TGCGCCAGCAGCCAGACCGAACGGGGGGGCCAAGAGACCCAGTACTTC.

The chain has TRBV6-5 and TRBJ2-7, with D maybe TRBD2 (6 bases). Germline lookup yields CDR1 MNHEY and CDR2 SVGAGI. The CDR3 is made up of 15 amino acids. V lost 2 bases, J lost 0 bases, and 11 bases lay in between. CDR3 DNA: TGTGCCAGCAGTTACGGGAGGCCCTCCTCCTACGAGCAGTACTTC. Its translation is CASSYGRPSSYEQYF.

The table lists this clonotype with a few counts. The J gene is TRBJ2-7, the V gene TRBV29-1; 8 bases line up with TRBD1. This CDR3 is 14 amino acids long. V lost 6 bases and J lost 2; bases outside the gene matches: 9. In germline, CDR1 is SQVTM, CDR2 ANQGSEA. For the CDR3, the DNA is TGCAGCGTCGGCCATGACAGGGGACCCTACGAGCAGTACTTC. Its translation: CSVGHDRGPYEQYF.

At least ten counts were recorded for this clonotype. The chain uses TRBV12-3 or TRBV12-4 and TRBJ2-5; 14 bases fit TRBD2. CDR3 length: 15 amino acids. V lost 6 bases, J lost 5 bases, and 5 bases stayed unmatched. CDR3 in amino acids: CASSDWTSGGETQYF. The CDR3, as DNA: TGTGCCAGCAGCGACTGGACTAGCGGGGGGGAGACCCAGTACTTC.

This clonotype came up a few times. The CDR3 region is CAWKASGGGRYEQYF. CDR3 sequence (DNA): TGTGCCTGGAAGGCTAGCGGGGGGGGAAGGTACGAGCAGTACTTC. The V call is TRBV30, the J call TRBJ2-7, with 12 bases identical to TRBD2. Germline V gene data show CDR1 as GTSNPN and CDR2 as SVGIG (reference sequence). V dropped 4 bases and J dropped 4; count of bases not matched to a gene: 8. The CDR3 consists of 15 residues.

With regard to this clonotype: An end of the junction differs from the germline gene, which may be a read error. The V call is TRBV14, the J call TRBJ1-4; D gene unclear. Germline lookup yields CDR1 SGHDN and CDR2 FVKESK. There are 15 residues in the CDR3. The CDR3 loop reads CASSQLTTPNGKLFF. In DNA form, the CDR3 reads TGTGCCAGCAGTCAACTTACGACCCCTAATGGAAAACTGTTTTTT.

The chain couples TRBV4-3 to TRBJ1-2, with D possibly being TRBD1 (6 bases). Germline values: CDR1 LGHNA, CDR2 YSLEER. The germline V and J ends were trimmed by 3 bases and 6 bases, with 11 bases remaining between them. The CDR3 is 13 amino acids. CDR3 coding DNA: TGCGCCAGCAGCCAGGCAGGGGAGAATGGCTACACCTTC. As protein: CASSQAGENGYTF.

Many counts were recorded for this clonotype. The V call is TRBV7-2, the J call TRBJ1-6; 7 nucleotides match TRBD1. Per the germline V gene, CDR1 is SGHTA and CDR2 is FQGNSA. V trimming: 3 bases; J trimming: 10 bases; junction bases outside the gene matches: 6. The CDR3 contains 14 residues. The CDR3 coding sequence is TGTGCCAGCAGCTTGGACAGGCTAGGGTCACCCCTCCACTTT. It yields the protein CASSLDRLGSPLHF.

This clonotype was seen at least ten times. The chain combines TRBV7-2 with TRBJ1-2; D is unclear. Per the germline V gene, CDR1 is SGHTA and CDR2 is FQGNSA. V was trimmed by 1 base and J by 4 bases, leaving 7 bases between them. CDR3 length: 13 amino acids. DNA of the CDR3: TGTGCCAGCAGCTTAGGGACGGTCTATGGCTACACCTTC. It is translated as CASSLGTVYGYTF. The full variable domain, with the rest looked up from reference TRBV7-2 and TRBJ1-2, is GAGVSQSPSNKVTEKGKDVELRCDPISGHTALYWYRQSLGQGLEFLIYFQGNSAPDKSGLPSDRFSAERTGGSVSTLTIQRTQQEDSAVYLCASSLGTVYGYTFGSGTRLTVV.

This clonotype was seen repeatedly, ten times or more. V usage is TRBV29-1 and J usage is TRBJ2-1; D remains ambiguous. V was cut by 3 bases and J by 5 bases, with 8 bases left in between. CDR1 and CDR2 (germline): SQVTM, ANQGSEA. The CDR3 has 12 amino acids. The CDR3 spells CSVDPADNEQFF. DNA of the CDR3: TGCAGCGTTGACCCGGCAGACAATGAGCAGTTCTTC.

This clonotype came up a few times. The chain couples TRBV13 to TRBJ1-1; D is ambiguous. Germline V lookup: CDR1 PRHDT, CDR2 FYEKMQ (reference sequence). The CDR3 runs 15 residues. The ends were cut back, 4 bases at V and 3 bases at J, with 15 bases in the middle. This CDR3 is CASSSRISMDTEAFF. CDR3 DNA: TGTGCCAGCAGCTCTCGGATTTCCATGGACACTGAAGCTTTCTTT.

This clonotype has just a few counts. This chain connects TRBV6-1 to TRBJ1-6; D gene ambiguous. This CDR3 has 17 amino acids. Germline values: CDR1 MNHNS, CDR2 SASEGT. V was shortened by 6 bases and J by 0 bases, with 15 bases between the two germline ends. The CDR3 DNA follows: TGTGCCAGCAGCACTGGCTTATCGAGCTCCTATAATTCACCCCTCCACTTT. Translated: CASSTGLSSSYNSPLHF.

V usage is TRBV10-3 and J usage is TRBJ2-1, with 11 bases that match TRBD2. Per germline, CDR1 ENHRY and CDR2 SYGVKD. The junction had 5 bases not matched to a gene; V was cut back by 10 bases and J by 3 bases. The CDR3 runs to 14 residues. CDR3 DNA sequence: TGTGCCAGTAGCGGGGGGGCCAACTACAATGAGCAGTTCTTC. This sequence encodes CASSGGANYNEQFF.

V is TRBV20-1 and J is TRBJ1-2; maybe TRBD1 (5 bases). In germline, CDR1 is DFQATT, CDR2 SNEGSKA (reference sequence). The CDR3 has 13 residues. V lost 3 bases and J 2 bases, leaving 10 bases between the germline ends. CDR3 DNA sequence: TGCAGTGCTAGTAAGGGGCAAAACTATGGCTACACCTTC. Translating it yields CSASKGQNYGYTF.

This clonotype came up a few times. The gene calls are TRBV5-1 and TRBJ2-5; D not certain. The CDR3 has 13 residues. V lost 6 bases to trimming and J lost 4 bases, with 13 bases between them. Germline V gene sequence: CDR1 SGHRS, CDR2 YFSETQ. This CDR3 reads CASTLNSRETQYF. The CDR3 DNA sequence: TGCGCCAGCACGTTGAATAGCAGAGAGACCCAGTACTTC.

This clonotype was counted between two and nine times. The chain recombines TRBV4-2 with TRBJ2-1; D is perhaps TRBD2 (6 bases). The CDR3 totals 18 residues. V shed 6 bases and J shed 0 bases, with 21 bases lying between them. Germline V gene lookup returns CDR1 LGHNA and CDR2 YNFKEQ. CDR3 residues: CASSQFYAALASYNEQFF. The CDR3 region has the DNA TGTGCCAGCAGTCAATTTTATGCTGCACTAGCCTCCTACAATGAGCAGTTCTTC.

The V call is TRBV5-1, the J call TRBJ2-5, with a possible D match to TRBD2 (5 bases). The end of the DNA fits TRBJ2-7 better, so the J call may be wrong. Looked up from germline, CDR1 is SGHRS and CDR2 is YFSETQ. The CDR3 sequence is 13 residues long. The CDR3 DNA is TGCGCCAGCAGTCCCGGGAAGTCTGACGAGCAGTACTTC. Protein: CASSPGKSDEQYF.

This clonotype occurred many times. The chain uses TRBV29-1 and TRBJ2-5; D assignment may be TRBD1 or TRBD2 (6 bases each). The V and J ends lost 8 bases and 5 bases respectively, with 18 bases between them. Germline CDR1 reads SQVTM; CDR2 reads ANQGSEA. The CDR3 covers 13 residues. The CDR3 loop is CSTRRGQGETQYF. In DNA form, the CDR3 reads TGCAGCACGCGACGGGGGCAAGGGGAGACCCAGTACTTC.